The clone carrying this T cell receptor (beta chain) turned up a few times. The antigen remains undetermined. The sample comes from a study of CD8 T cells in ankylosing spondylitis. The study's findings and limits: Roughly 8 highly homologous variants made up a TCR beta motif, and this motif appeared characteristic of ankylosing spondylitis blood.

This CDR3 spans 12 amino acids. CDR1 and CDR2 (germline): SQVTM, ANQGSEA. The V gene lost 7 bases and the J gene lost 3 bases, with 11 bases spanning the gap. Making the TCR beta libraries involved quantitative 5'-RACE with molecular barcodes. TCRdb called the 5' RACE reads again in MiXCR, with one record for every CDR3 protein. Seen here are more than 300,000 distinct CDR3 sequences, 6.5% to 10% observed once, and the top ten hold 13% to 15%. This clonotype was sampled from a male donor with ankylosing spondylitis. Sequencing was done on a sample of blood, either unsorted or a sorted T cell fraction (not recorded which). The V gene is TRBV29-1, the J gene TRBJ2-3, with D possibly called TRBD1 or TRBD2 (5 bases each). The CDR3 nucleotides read TGCAGCGCCGGGGCCAGGACAGATACGCAGTATTTT. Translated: CSAGARTDTQYF.